A single sample gave rise to the 5 T cell receptor beta chains below, sequenced in a study of blood T cell repertoires in COVID-19. TCRdb keeps only in-frame clones here, not all; method: immunoSEQ multiplex PCR. The sample includes 45,000 to 50,000 clones, 65% to 85% of them seen just once. Sequenced sample: peripheral blood. Receptors were obtained from an elderly man in a cohort sampled during active COVID-19.

The chain combines TRBV10-2 with TRBJ2-3, with 10 positions matching TRBD2. The CDR3 is made up of 15 amino acids. The V gene end was trimmed by 7 bases and the J gene end by 2 bases; junction bases not matched to a gene: 6. The germline V gene encodes CDR1 WSHSY and CDR2 SAAADI. The CDR3 DNA is TGCGCCAGCAAGTTAGCGGGAGGATCCACAGATACGCAGTATTTT. Protein: CASKLAGGSTDTQYF.

V usage is TRBV2 and J usage is TRBJ1-1; TRBD1 is a possible D gene (5 bases). Trimming left V 8 bases short and J 2 bases short, with 15 bases between. In germline, CDR1 is SNHLY, CDR2 FYNNEI. The CDR3 is 14 amino acids. The CDR3 region has the DNA TGTGCCAGCCGCATGAGACAGATTAACACTGAAGCTTTCTTT. The encoded protein is CASRMRQINTEAFF.

The chain recombines TRBV27 with TRBJ1-6, with 12 bases identical to TRBD1. Germline V gives CDR1 MNHEY, CDR2 SMNVEV (reference sequence). The V gene end was trimmed by 5 bases and the J gene end by 7 bases; junction bases not matched to a gene: 6. The CDR3 contains 16 residues. The CDR3 sequence is CASSPRGQGANSPLHF. Here the CDR3 DNA reads TGTGCCAGCAGTCCACGGGGACAGGGGGCGAATTCACCCCTCCACTTT.

CDR3 amino acids: CATSPGQGFSYEQYF. DNA of the CDR3: TGTGCCACCAGCCCGGGACAGGGGTTCTCCTACGAGCAGTACTTC. V usage is TRBV24-1 and J usage is TRBJ2-7; 10 bases align to TRBD1. Germline loops: CDR1 KGHDR, CDR2 SFDVKD. Trimming at V came to 7 bases and at J to 0 bases, leaving 5 bases not matched to a gene. CDR3 size: 15 residues.

The rearrangement links TRBV30 to TRBJ2-2, with 7 bases fitting TRBD1. This CDR3 is built from 15 residues. After removal of 0 bases from V and 1 base from J, the junction contained 2 bases not matched to a gene. CDR1 is GTSNPN and CDR2 is SVGIG in the germline V gene (reference sequence). This CDR3 reads CAWSVQGLNTGELFF. CDR3 DNA: TGTGCCTGGAGTGTACAGGGGTTGAACACCGGGGAGCTGTTTTTT.